A selection of T cell receptor beta chains follows, all from one sample in a study of cytomegalovirus exposure and HLA in healthy donors. TCRdb keeps only in-frame clones here, not all; method: immunoSEQ multiplex PCR. The table records about 85,000 clones, 80% of them present only once. Sample: PBMCs. These receptors were taken from a man between 45 and 60 years old in good health and CMV-seropositive. The CDR3 runs from the conserved cysteine through the conserved F or W. The D gene is left open where the match is weak. Clone sizes are given selectively: once, few, many, or a class where the clone is expanded.

j_call v_call clone_size d_call cdr3_aa cdr3_nt
TRBJ2-1 TRBV27 few TRBD2 CASTRTSGRLYNEQFF TGTGCCAGCACTCGGACTAGCGGGAGGCTGTACAATGAGCAGTTCTTC
TRBJ2-7 TRBV6-1 . TRBD1 CATRQGQGAIMQYF TGTGCCACCAGGCAGGGACAGGGGGCTATCATGCAGTACTTC
TRBJ2-7 TRBV14 . TRBD2 CASSQVSGRGYEQYF TGTGCCAGCAGCCAAGTTAGCGGGAGAGGCTACGAGCAGTACTTC
TRBJ2-3 TRBV27 . . CASNVDRFTDTQYF TGTGCCAGCAACGTGGACAGATTCACAGATACGCAGTATTTT
TRBJ2-7 TRBV18 . TRBD1 CASSPRDRTTPYEQYF TGTGCCAGCTCACCACGGGACAGGACAACCCCCTACGAGCAGTACTTC
TRBJ1-1 TRBV27 once . CASSLGGGNTEAFF TGTGCCAGCAGTTTAGGCGGGGGGAACACTGAAGCTTTCTTT
TRBJ1-4 TRBV18 . TRBD1 CASSPDRDEKLFF TGTGCCAGCTCACCAGACAGGGATGAAAAACTGTTTTTT
TRBJ2-5 TRBV10-1 . TRBD1 CASTPGQGGLEETQYF TGCGCCAGCACTCCGGGACAGGGGGGGTTAGAAGAGACCCAGTACTTC
TRBJ1-5 TRBV7-4 . TRBD1 CASNETGAHLYSNQPQHF TGTGCCAGCAACGAAACAGGGGCCCACCTTTATAGCAATCAGCCCCAGCATTTT
TRBJ1-5 TRBV7-8 . . CASSVNRMQPQHF TGTGCCAGCAGCGTAAACAGGATGCAGCCCCAGCATTTT
TRBJ2-1 TRBV7-9 many TRBD2 CASSPMDSGRADEQFF TGTGCCAGCAGCCCAATGGATAGCGGGAGGGCCGATGAGCAGTTCTTC
TRBJ1-1 TRBV6-6 . TRBD1 CASSYSRTGRRTEAFF TGTGCCAGCAGTTACTCCAGGACAGGGAGACGGACTGAAGCTTTCTTT
TRBJ2-7 TRBV6-6 . TRBD1 CASREYGQGGSEQYF TGTGCCAGCAGAGAGTATGGACAGGGGGGCTCCGAGCAGTACTTC
TRBJ2-1 TRBV6-4 . . CASSDSPNVGISYNEQFF TGTGCCAGCAGTGACTCGCCCAACGTCGGGATCTCCTACAATGAGCAGTTCTTC
TRBJ2-2 TRBV7-3 . . CASRLNTNTGELFF TGTGCCAGCAGACTTAATACGAACACCGGGGAGCTGTTTTTT
TRBJ2-2 TRBV13 . TRBD1 CASSSRQGARTGELFF TGTGCCAGCAGCTCGCGACAGGGGGCACGGACCGGGGAGCTGTTTTTT
TRBJ2-5 TRBV6-5 . TRBD1 CATKRTGLETQYF TGTGCCACAAAAAGGACAGGCTTAGAGACCCAGTACTTC
TRBJ1-3 TRBV4-1 . TRBD1 CASSQAGTGAGNTIYF TGCGCCAGCAGCCAAGCCGGGACAGGGGCTGGAAACACCATATATTTT
TRBJ2-7 TRBV18 . TRBD2 CASSPPLAGAYEQYF TGTGCCAGCTCACCACCCCTAGCGGGAGCTTACGAGCAGTACTTC
TRBJ1-3 TRBV7-3 . . CASSLSNSGNTIYF TGTGCCAGCAGCTTATCAAATTCTGGAAACACCATATATTTT
TRBJ2-1 TRBV7-7 once TRBD2 CASSSTSGPYNEQFF TGTGCCAGCAGTTCTACTAGCGGACCCTACAATGAGCAGTTCTTC
TRBJ1-2 TRBV19 . . CASISREDYGYTF TGTGCCAGTATTAGTCGGGAGGACTATGGCTACACCTTC
TRBJ2-7 TRBV5-6 . . CASSFLHRDFYEQYF TGTGCCAGCAGCTTCCTCCACCGGGACTTCTACGAGCAGTACTTC
TRBJ2-5 TRBV15 . . CATSRQFGGVLGQETQYF TGTGCCACCAGCAGACAGTTCGGAGGGGTTTTGGGGCAAGAGACCCAGTACTTC
TRBJ2-1 TRBV6-5 . TRBD1 CASSRTGGDYHEQFF TGTGCCAGCAGTCGAACAGGGGGCGACTATCATGAGCAGTTCTTC
TRBJ2-7 TRBV5-4 . . CASSSPGYEQYF TGTGCCAGCAGCTCCCCAGGGTACGAGCAGTACTTC
TRBJ2-1 TRBV5-1 . TRBD2 CASSYGLAGSYNEQFF TGCGCCAGCAGCTATGGACTAGCGGGCTCCTACAATGAGCAGTTCTTC
TRBJ2-7 TRBV7-6 . TRBD1 CASSSGQGWNEQYF TGTGCCAGCAGCTCTGGACAGGGCTGGAACGAGCAGTACTTC
TRBJ2-3 TRBV11-2 once . CASSLFRPPRDGSRDTQYF TGTGCCAGCAGCTTATTCCGCCCGCCCCGGGACGGGAGTAGGGATACGCAGTATTTT
TRBJ2-7 TRBV5-5 . TRBD2 CASSLDGGGIYEQYF TGTGCCAGCAGCTTGGATGGGGGAGGGATCTACGAGCAGTACTTC